A single sample gave rise to the 6 T cell receptor beta chains below, sequenced in a study of technical replicates of blood from several donors. Using immunoSEQ multiplex PCR, the repertoire was profiled, and TCRdb retains in-frame clones only, with some absent. Altogether tens of thousands of clones are present, more than 80% being singletons, with the ten largest covering more than 0.2%. Sequencing used T cells isolated from PBMCs. Every receptor here comes from a human donor in good health.

The chain carries TRBV5-4 and TRBJ2-5; 9 nucleotides agree with TRBD1. This CDR3 spans 15 amino acids. CDR1 is SGHNT and CDR2 is YYREEE in the germline V gene (reference sequence). The ends lost 3 bases at V and 2 bases at J; junction bases unmatched: 5. The CDR3 reads CASSYRDRVQETQYF. Here the CDR3 DNA reads TGTGCCAGCAGCTACCGGGACAGGGTACAAGAGACCCAGTACTTC.

The chain has TRBV6-5 and TRBJ1-2, with TRBD1 matching over 7 bases. CDR1 and CDR2 from the germline V gene are MNHEY and SVGAGI. This CDR3 is built from 13 residues. V shed 6 bases, J shed 6 bases, and the junction held 7 bases outside the gene matches. Here the CDR3 reads CASRGQPGDGYTF. CDR3 bases: TGTGCCAGCAGGGGACAGCCAGGGGATGGCTACACCTTC.

The V call is TRBV6-4, the J call TRBJ1-1; 10 bases line up with TRBD1. The germline V gene encodes CDR1 MRHNA and CDR2 SNTAGT. V gave up 0 bases and J gave up 2 bases; unmatched junction bases: 0. The CDR3 loop spans 15 amino acids. The chain's CDR3 is CASSDSTGGNTEAFF. In DNA, the CDR3 is TGTGCCAGCAGTGACTCGACAGGGGGCAACACTGAAGCTTTCTTT.

J is TRBJ2-7 and V is TRBV11-3; D is ambiguous. Germline V gives CDR1 SGHNT, CDR2 YENEEA. V was cut by 2 bases and J by 5 bases, with 10 bases left in between. The CDR3 has 13 residues. The CDR3 here is CASSLNSRDEQYF. In DNA form, the CDR3 reads TGTGCCAGCAGCTTAAACAGCCGAGACGAGCAGTACTTC.

The CDR3: CASSSRVYEQYF. The DNA for the CDR3 is TGTGCCAGCAGCTCCAGGGTCTACGAGCAGTACTTC. V usage is TRBV7-2 and J usage is TRBJ2-7; a weak D match, TRBD1 (5 bases). CDR3 size: 12 residues. V dropped 4 bases and J dropped 3 bases, with 7 bases sitting between them. Germline V lookup: CDR1 SGHTA, CDR2 FQGNSA. Full variable domain (remainder filled in from reference TRBV7-2 and TRBJ2-7): GAGVSQSPSNKVTEKGKDVELRCDPISGHTALYWYRQSLGQGLEFLIYFQGNSAPDKSGLPSDRFSAERTGGSVSTLTIQRTQQEDSAVYLCASSSRVYEQYFGPGTRLTVT.

This clone was detected once. The chain combines TRBV23-1 with TRBJ2-1; weak D call: TRBD1 (6 bases). TRBV23-1 counts as an open reading frame of uncertain function. The CDR3 length is 15 residues. V lost 4 bases to trimming and J lost 5 bases, with 15 bases between them. This CDR3 reads CASSRSRTADNEQFF. The CDR3 nucleotides read TGCGCCAGCAGTCGATCTCGGACAGCAGACAATGAGCAGTTCTTC.